This T cell receptor (beta chain) is from a study of cytotoxic CD8 clonotypes in ibrutinib-treated CLL. Study-wide results and limits: For progressing versus sustained-remission patients, sampling times were not the same.

Assay used: immunoSEQ multiplex PCR; TCRdb lists only in-frame clones, some missing. This repertoire shows more than 300,000 clones, about 80% found once; its top ten account for over 6.5%. Germline-derived CDR1 and CDR2 are SGHTA and FQGNSA. Between the trimmed V and J ends, which lost 4 bases and 6 bases, there was a span of 16 bases. The CDR3 is 14 residues long. With regard to this clone: Its cognate antigen is unknown.

The sequence was obtained from a human donor with chronic lymphocytic leukemia. Sequenced here: PBMCs, sampled before ibrutinib treatment. The chain carries TRBV7-2 and TRBJ2-7; the D is unclear. Here the CDR3 reads CASSYIGFSAEQYF. The DNA for the CDR3 is TGTGCCAGCAGCTACATCGGATTTTCTGCCGAGCAGTACTTC.